The clone carrying this T cell receptor (beta chain) turned up a few times. The antigen remains undetermined. The CDR3 has 14 residues. The germline V gene has CDR1 SNHLY and CDR2 FYNNEI. The V end lost 1 base, the J end lost 5 bases, and 11 bases lay between the germline ends. TCRdb re-called the reads with MiXCR, one entry per CDR3 protein. The table shows fewer than 300,000 distinct CDR3 sequences, with about a quarter occurring only once. The entry originates in a study of T cell repertoires in cytomegalovirus infection. Study background: Indications of both CMV infection and matching HLA type were provided by public TCR beta signatures. Study results and limitations: HLA-C-restricted CMV-specific TCR beta clonotypes prevailed in the ex vivo response. Cumulative public TCR beta family frequency identified carriers of CMV plus the relevant HLA.

The genes are TRBV2 and TRBJ1-1, with TRBD1 as a possible D gene (6 bases). This sequence was found in a human donor in good health (CMV status not recorded). Some clones in this sample may be carry-over from other donors' samples. The sequenced sample was PBMCs. In DNA, the CDR3 is TGTGCCAGCAGTGAAGGACAGGTGGGGACTGAAGCTTTCTTT. Protein sequence: CASSEGQVGTEAFF.